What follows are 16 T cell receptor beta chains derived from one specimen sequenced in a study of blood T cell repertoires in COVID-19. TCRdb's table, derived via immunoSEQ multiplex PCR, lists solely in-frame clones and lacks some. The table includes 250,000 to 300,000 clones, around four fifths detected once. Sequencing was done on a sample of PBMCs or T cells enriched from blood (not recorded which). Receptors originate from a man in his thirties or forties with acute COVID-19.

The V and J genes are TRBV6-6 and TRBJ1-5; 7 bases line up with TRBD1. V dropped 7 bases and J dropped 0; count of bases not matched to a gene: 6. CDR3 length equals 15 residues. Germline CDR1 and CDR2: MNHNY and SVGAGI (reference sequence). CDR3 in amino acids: CASTLTGDSNQPQHF. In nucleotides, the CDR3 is TGTGCCAGCACCTTAACAGGGGATAGCAATCAGCCCCAGCATTTT.

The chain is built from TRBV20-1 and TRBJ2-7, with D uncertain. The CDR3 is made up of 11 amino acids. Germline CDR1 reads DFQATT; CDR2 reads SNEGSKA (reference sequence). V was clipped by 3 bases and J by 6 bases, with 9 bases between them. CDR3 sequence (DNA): TGCAGTGCTAGTAGAGGAATCGAGCAGTACGTC. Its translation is CSASRGIEQYV.

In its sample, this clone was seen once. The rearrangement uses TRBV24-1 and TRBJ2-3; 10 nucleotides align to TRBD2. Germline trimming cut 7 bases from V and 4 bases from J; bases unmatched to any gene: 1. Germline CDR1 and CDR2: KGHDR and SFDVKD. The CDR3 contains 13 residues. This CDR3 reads CATRAGGSDTQYF. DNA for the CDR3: TGTGCCACCAGAGCGGGAGGGTCAGATACGCAGTATTTT.

The CDR3 spells CASSSLAGVSSYNEQFF. In DNA, the CDR3 is TGTGCCAGCAGCTCCTTAGCGGGGGTCAGCTCCTACAATGAGCAGTTCTTC. V usage is TRBV11-2 and J usage is TRBJ2-1; 9 bases are shared with TRBD2. V lost 4 bases to trimming and J lost 0 bases; unmatched junction nucleotides: 7. From germline, CDR1 is SGHAT and CDR2 FQNNGV. The CDR3 length is 17 residues.

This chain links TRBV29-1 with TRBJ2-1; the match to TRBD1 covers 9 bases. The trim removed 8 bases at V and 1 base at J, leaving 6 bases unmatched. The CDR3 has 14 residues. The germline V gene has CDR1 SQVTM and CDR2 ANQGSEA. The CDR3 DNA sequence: TGCAGCTCCTTGGGACAGGGATCCTACAATGAGCAGTTCTTC. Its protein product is CSSLGQGSYNEQFF.

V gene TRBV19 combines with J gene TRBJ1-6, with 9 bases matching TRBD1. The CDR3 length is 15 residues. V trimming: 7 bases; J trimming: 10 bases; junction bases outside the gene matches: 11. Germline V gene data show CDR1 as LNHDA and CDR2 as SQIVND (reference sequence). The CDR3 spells CASNDYRGHWSPLHF. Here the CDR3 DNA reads TGTGCCAGTAACGACTACAGGGGGCATTGGTCACCCCTCCACTTT. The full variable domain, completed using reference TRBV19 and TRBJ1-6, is DGGITQSPKYLFRKEGQNVTLSCEQNLNHDAMYWYRQDPGQGLRLIYYSQIVNDFQKGDIAEGYSVSREKKESFPLTVTSAQKNPTAFYLCASNDYRGHWSPLHFGNGTRLTVT.

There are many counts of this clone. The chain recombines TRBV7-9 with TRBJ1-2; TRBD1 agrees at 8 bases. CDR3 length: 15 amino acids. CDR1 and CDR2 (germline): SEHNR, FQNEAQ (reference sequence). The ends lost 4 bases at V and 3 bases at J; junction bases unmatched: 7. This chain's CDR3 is CASSYGQGGYYGYTF. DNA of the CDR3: TGTGCCAGCAGCTACGGACAGGGAGGTTACTATGGCTACACCTTC.

CDR3 DNA: TGCGCCAGCAGCTTATCTAGCGGGGGGTCCCTTCAAGAGACCCAGTACTTC. The encoded protein is CASSLSSGGSLQETQYF. This chain connects TRBV5-1 to TRBJ2-5, with TRBD2 identical over 11 bases. CDR3 length equals 17 residues. Unmatched junction bases numbered 8, after V lost 2 bases and J lost 2 bases. In germline, CDR1 is SGHRS, CDR2 YFSETQ.

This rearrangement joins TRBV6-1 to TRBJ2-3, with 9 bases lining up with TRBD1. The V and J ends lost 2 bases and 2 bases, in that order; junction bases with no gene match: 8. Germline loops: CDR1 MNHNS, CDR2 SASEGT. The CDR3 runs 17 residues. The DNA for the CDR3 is TGTGCCAGCAGTGAAACTTATCGGACAGGGGACACAGATACGCAGTATTTT. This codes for CASSETYRTGDTDTQYF.

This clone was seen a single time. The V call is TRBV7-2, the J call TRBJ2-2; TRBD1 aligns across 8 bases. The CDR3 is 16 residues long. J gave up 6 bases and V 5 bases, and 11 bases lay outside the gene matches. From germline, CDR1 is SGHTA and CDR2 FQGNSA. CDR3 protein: CASSLSTGDFSGELFF. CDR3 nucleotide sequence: TGTGCCAGCAGCCTATCGACAGGGGATTTTTCCGGGGAGCTGTTTTTT.

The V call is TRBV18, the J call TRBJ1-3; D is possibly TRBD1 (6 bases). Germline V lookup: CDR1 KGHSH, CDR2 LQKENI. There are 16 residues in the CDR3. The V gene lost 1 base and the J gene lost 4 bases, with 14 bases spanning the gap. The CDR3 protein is CASSPQLQTGGNTIYF. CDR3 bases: TGTGCCAGCTCACCACAGCTCCAAACAGGGGGAAACACCATATATTTT.

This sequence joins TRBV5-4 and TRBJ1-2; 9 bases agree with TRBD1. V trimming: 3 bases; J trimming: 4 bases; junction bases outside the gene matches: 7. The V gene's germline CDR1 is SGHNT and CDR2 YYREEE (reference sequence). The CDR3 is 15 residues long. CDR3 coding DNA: TGTGCCAGCAGCTACCACAGGGGGCCAGTCTATGGCTACACCTTC. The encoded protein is CASSYHRGPVYGYTF.

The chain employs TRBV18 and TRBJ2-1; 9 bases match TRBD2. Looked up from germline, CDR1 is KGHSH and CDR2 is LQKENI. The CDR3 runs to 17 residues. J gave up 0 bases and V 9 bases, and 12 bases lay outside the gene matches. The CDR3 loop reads CASSELAGPSSYNEQFF. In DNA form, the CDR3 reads TGTGCCAGTAGTGAACTAGCGGGCCCTAGCTCCTACAATGAGCAGTTCTTC.

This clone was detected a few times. This chain's CDR3 is CASSAQGSRLGGGELFF. The CDR3 DNA reads as TGTGCCAGCAGCGCGCAAGGGTCTCGCCTTGGAGGCGGGGAGCTGTTTTTT. This chain links TRBV7-3 with TRBJ2-2; D is possibly TRBD2 (5 bases). V lost 5 bases and J lost 7, with 23 bases in between. Germline CDR1 is SGHTA and CDR2 is FQGTGA. The CDR3 contains 17 residues.

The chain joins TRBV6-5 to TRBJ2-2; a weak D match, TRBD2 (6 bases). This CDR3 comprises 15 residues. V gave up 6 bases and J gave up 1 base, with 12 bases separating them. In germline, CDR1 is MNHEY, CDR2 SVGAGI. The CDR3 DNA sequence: TGTGCCAGCAGGCCCGGGACTCAGAACACCGGGGAGCTGTTTTTT. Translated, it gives CASRPGTQNTGELFF.

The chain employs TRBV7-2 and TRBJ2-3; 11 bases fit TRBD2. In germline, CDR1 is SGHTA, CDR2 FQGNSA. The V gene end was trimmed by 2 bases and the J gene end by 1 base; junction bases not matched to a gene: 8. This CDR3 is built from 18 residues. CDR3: CASSLYRTSGLRTDTQYF. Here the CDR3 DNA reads TGTGCCAGCAGCTTATACAGGACTAGCGGGCTCCGCACAGATACGCAGTATTTT.